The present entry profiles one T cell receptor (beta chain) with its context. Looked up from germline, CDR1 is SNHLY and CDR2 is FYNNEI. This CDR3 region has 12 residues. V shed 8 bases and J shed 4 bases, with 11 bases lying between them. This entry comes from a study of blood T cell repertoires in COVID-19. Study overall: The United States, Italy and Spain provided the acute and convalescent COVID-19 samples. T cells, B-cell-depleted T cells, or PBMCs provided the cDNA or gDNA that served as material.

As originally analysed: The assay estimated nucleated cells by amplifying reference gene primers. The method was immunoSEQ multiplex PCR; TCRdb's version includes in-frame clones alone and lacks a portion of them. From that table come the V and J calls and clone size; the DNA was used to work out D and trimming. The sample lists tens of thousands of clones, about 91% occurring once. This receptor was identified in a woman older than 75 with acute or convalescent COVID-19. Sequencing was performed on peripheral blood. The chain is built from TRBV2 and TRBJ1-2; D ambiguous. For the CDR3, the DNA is TGTGCCAGCGCGGATGTGGGCTATGGCTACACCTTC. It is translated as CASADVGYGYTF. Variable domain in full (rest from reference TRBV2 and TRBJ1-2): EPEVTQTPSHQVTQMGQEVILRCVPISNHLYFYWYRQILGQKVEFLVSFYNNEISEKSEIFDDQFSVERPDGSNFTLKIRSTKLEDSAMYFCASADVGYGYTFGSGTRLTVV.